This T cell receptor beta chain was recorded in a study of control samples from healthy donors and cancer patients. The repertoire was sequenced with immunoSEQ multiplex PCR; TCRdb's copy has only in-frame clones and lacks some. The table shows about 82,000 clones, with 70% to 90% occurring only once. CDR1 and CDR2 from the germline V gene are SGHTA and FQGNSA. V lost 2 bases and J 4 bases, leaving 10 bases between the germline ends. This CDR3 contains 14 residues. V gene TRBV7-2 combines with J gene TRBJ2-3; D possibly uses TRBD1 or TRBD2 (5 bases each). Input material: blood. This receptor was obtained from a man aged 45-65 years in good health. The CDR3 sequence is CASSLRGPADTQYF. The CDR3 DNA reads as TGTGCCAGCAGCTTAAGGGGACCGGCAGATACGCAGTATTTT. Together with reference TRBV7-2 and TRBJ2-3, the CDR3 gives the full variable domain: GAGVSQSPSNKVTEKGKDVELRCDPISGHTALYWYRQSLGQGLEFLIYFQGNSAPDKSGLPSDRFSAERTGGSVSTLTIQRTQQEDSAVYLCASSLRGPADTQYFGPGTRLTVL.